This T cell receptor (beta chain) was identified in a study of shared clonotypes between healthy human individuals. V was pared by 4 bases and J by 0 bases, with 14 bases of the junction left unmatched. The CDR3 extends over 18 amino acids. CDR1 is SNHLY, CDR2 FYNNEI, per germline. The donors, all of them Caucasian adults, lived in Nashville, Tennessee. TCRdb's copy holds only in-frame clones and misses some; the assay was immunoSEQ multiplex PCR. The table has 2.5 million or so clones, approximately 90% seen once; the top ten hold 0.14%. Sequencing was carried out using naive CD4+ T cells sorted from blood. Sample subset: CD45RA+ positively selected. This rearrangement joins TRBV2 to TRBJ2-5; 7 bases match TRBD1. The clonotype originates from a man between 18 and 29 years old in good health. CDR3 nucleotide sequence: TGTGCCAGCAGTGGGCCAGGGGGTGAGGGGTGGTACCAAGAGACCCAGTACTTC. It translates to CASSGPGGEGWYQETQYF.